This TCR beta chain was found in a study of T cell changes during pregnancy in multiple sclerosis. V lost 1 base and J 5 bases, leaving 15 bases between the germline ends. The CDR3 contains 15 residues. Germline CDR1 and CDR2: MGHRA and YSYEKL. Sequencing used immunoSEQ multiplex PCR; TCRdb keeps in-frame clones, though not all of them. The data hold about 98,000 clones, with around 92% observed a single time. This sequence was found in a female donor in good health, enrolled as a control in a pregnancy study. Sequences were derived from peripheral blood, sampled after pregnancy. This chain links TRBV4-1 with TRBJ2-7; D possibly corresponds to TRBD2 (5 bases). The DNA for the CDR3 is TGCGCCAGCAGCCAAGGCCTAACTAGTATCGACGAGCAGTACTTC. Translating gives CASSQGLTSIDEQYF.